The 28 T cell receptor beta chains given below trace back to one sample, sequenced in a study of T cells in Graves' hyperthyroidism and ophthalmopathy. Researchers amplified the TCR beta CDR3 regions from RNA transcripts. A set of HTBI primers served as the primers for a first-round RT-PCR of the TCR CDR3. TCRdb re-called the multiplex PCR reads through MiXCR, storing one row per CDR3 protein. The sample holds about 480,000 distinct CDR3 sequences, about 22% seen once. The material sequenced was blood. The source of these receptors is a woman in her sixties or seventies with Graves' ophthalmopathy.

The V gene is TRBV7-2, the J gene TRBJ2-7; 13 nucleotides align to TRBD2. The junction had 9 bases not matched to a gene; V was cut back by 5 bases and J by 5 bases. Germline V lookup: CDR1 SGHTA, CDR2 FQGNSA. This CDR3 is built from 16 residues. The CDR3 sequence: CASSNSGTSGTDEQYF. The CDR3 coding sequence is TGTGCCAGCAGCAACTCCGGGACTAGCGGGACAGACGAGCAGTACTTC.

This clonotype has at least ten counts. The chain has TRBV28 and TRBJ2-2, with D maybe TRBD1 (6 bases). V lost 8 bases and J lost 1, with 14 bases in between. The CDR3 contains 15 residues. Germline V gene lookup returns CDR1 MDHEN and CDR2 SYDVKM. The CDR3 loop is CASRPGTLNTGELFF. The CDR3 DNA is TGTGCCAGCCGACCCGGGACATTGAACACCGGGGAGCTGTTTTTT.

In this sample, this clonotype turned up a few times. The chain carries TRBV5-1 and TRBJ1-2, with 7 positions matching TRBD1. Germline-derived CDR1 and CDR2 are SGHRS and YFSETQ. V trimming: 5 bases; J trimming: 3 bases; junction bases outside the gene matches: 16. This CDR3 contains 17 residues. The CDR3, as DNA: TGCGCCAGCAGGCGGACCCTCCTGGCGCAGGGGGACTATGGCTACACCTTC. Translating gives CASRRTLLAQGDYGYTF.

The chain uses TRBV6-7 and TRBJ2-2; 12 bases line up with TRBD2. TRBV6-7 counts as an open reading frame of uncertain function. The CDR3 runs 16 residues. The V segment lost 6 bases and the J segment 6 bases; nucleotides outside the gene matches: 8. CDR3 coding DNA: TGTGCCAGCAGAAGACTAGCGGGAGAGTCTTCCGGGGAGCTGTTTTTT. The encoded protein is CASRRLAGESSGELFF.

This clonotype was seen repeatedly, ten times or more. This chain's CDR3 is CATGGANEQFF. The CDR3 region has the DNA TGTGCCACCGGTGGTGCCAATGAGCAGTTCTTC. The chain employs TRBV15 and TRBJ2-1, with no clear D. The CDR3 runs 11 residues. Germline CDR1 is LNHNV and CDR2 is YYDKDF (reference sequence). V lost 8 bases and J lost 6, with 8 bases in between.

The gene calls are TRBV10-3 and TRBJ2-1; TRBD2 matches at 13 bases. Germline V gene data show CDR1 as ENHRY and CDR2 as SYGVKD. Germline trimming cut 6 bases from V and 2 bases from J; bases unmatched to any gene: 19. The CDR3 runs to 21 residues. CDR3 sequence (DNA): TGTGCCATCAGAGGATCCGGGCAAATAACTAGCGGGAGGGTCCCCTACAATGAGCAGTTCTTC. As protein: CAIRGSGQITSGRVPYNEQFF.

This clonotype has a count of ten or more. This chain links TRBV2 with TRBJ2-1, with 7 nucleotides matching TRBD1. V shed 7 bases, J shed 7 bases, and the junction held 4 bases outside the gene matches. CDR1 SNHLY and CDR2 FYNNEI come from the germline V gene. The CDR3 contains 12 residues. Here the CDR3 DNA reads TGTGCCAGCAAGGGACAGAAAAATGAGCAGTTCTTC. This codes for CASKGQKNEQFF.

This clonotype was counted a few times. The chain joins TRBV19 to TRBJ2-4; D is perhaps TRBD1 (6 bases). The V end lost 2 bases, the J end lost 5 bases, and 13 bases lay between the germline ends. Germline V gives CDR1 LNHDA, CDR2 SQIVND (reference sequence). CDR3 length: 15 residues. The CDR3 protein is CASSIPQGRENIQYF. CDR3 coding DNA: TGTGCCAGTAGTATACCCCAGGGGAGAGAAAACATTCAGTACTTC.

This clonotype was picked up a small number of times. V is TRBV20-1 and J is TRBJ2-3; 9 bases are shared with TRBD1. Germline CDR1 and CDR2: DFQATT and SNEGSKA (reference sequence). This CDR3 comprises 15 residues. Losses at the gene ends were 3 bases for V and 2 bases for J; bases not matched to a gene: 6. In DNA, the CDR3 is TGCAGTGCTAGGACGGGACAGGGCTTCACAGATACGCAGTATTTT. Amino acid sequence: CSARTGQGFTDTQYF.

The rearrangement uses TRBV6-1 and TRBJ1-5; no clear D gene. Germline CDR1 is MNHNS and CDR2 is SASEGT. The CDR3 consists of 13 residues. V was cut by 3 bases and J by 4 bases, with 7 bases left in between. CDR3 bases: TGTGCCAGCAGTGAGACTTCTAATCAGCCCCAGCATTTT. Its protein product is CASSETSNQPQHF.

The chain has TRBV6-1 and TRBJ2-1; D not certain. Germline CDR1 reads MNHNS; CDR2 reads SASEGT. The germline V and J ends were trimmed by 5 bases and 8 bases, with 10 bases remaining between them. The CDR3 extends over 12 amino acids. Written as DNA, the CDR3 is TGTGCCAGCAGTTCCCGGAGAGATGAGCAGTTCTTC. This sequence encodes CASSSRRDEQFF.

This clonotype showed up many times. The gene calls are TRBV20-1 and TRBJ1-1; D remains ambiguous. Germline CDR1 and CDR2: DFQATT and SNEGSKA (reference sequence). This CDR3 is 14 amino acids long. V was cut by 0 bases and J by 6 bases, with 14 bases left in between. The CDR3 sequence is CSARDLVGRAEAFF. For the CDR3, the DNA is TGCAGTGCTAGAGATCTTGTGGGAAGGGCTGAAGCTTTCTTT.

V gene TRBV18 combines with J gene TRBJ2-7; no definite D call. Trimming cost V 5 bases and J 2 bases, with 10 bases left between them. This CDR3 has 13 amino acids. CDR1 is KGHSH and CDR2 is LQKENI in the germline V gene. The CDR3 protein is CASSATRTYEQYF. CDR3 DNA: TGTGCCAGCTCAGCGACCAGGACCTACGAGCAGTACTTC. The full variable domain, rest sourced from reference TRBV18 and TRBJ2-7, is NAGVMQNPRHLVRRRGQEARLRCSPMKGHSHVYWYRQLPEEGLKFMVYLQKENIIDESGMPKERFSAEFPKEGPSILRIQQVVRGDSAAYFCASSATRTYEQYFGPGTRLTVT.

This clonotype has more than one count but fewer than ten. V usage is TRBV7-9 and J usage is TRBJ2-1; weak D call: TRBD2 (5 bases). Trimming removed 5 bases at V and 6 bases at J, with 20 bases between. The germline gives CDR1 SEHNR, CDR2 FQNEAQ (reference sequence). The CDR3 is made up of 16 amino acids. The DNA for the CDR3 is TGTGCCAGCAGCCTTGGGAAAGGGAGTCGGAGCAATGAGCAGTTCTTC. Protein sequence: CASSLGKGSRSNEQFF.

This clonotype was seen once. The rearrangement joins TRBV27 to TRBJ1-4; D gene ambiguous. Germline CDR1 MNHEY, CDR2 SMNVEV (reference sequence). The CDR3 totals 14 residues. Deletions cut 6 bases from V and 3 bases from J, with 11 bases between. The CDR3 reads CASRSLGSNEKLFF. CDR3 sequence (DNA): TGTGCCAGCAGGTCATTGGGGTCTAATGAAAAACTGTTTTTT.

This clonotype has a count of ten or more. The chain employs TRBV20-1 and TRBJ2-3; D gene uncertain. There are 14 residues in the CDR3. Germline lookup yields CDR1 DFQATT and CDR2 SNEGSKA (reference sequence). Trimming pared 5 bases from V and 1 base from J, leaving 13 bases between. Here the CDR3 reads CSARRGGGTDTQYF. The DNA of the CDR3 is TGCAGTGCTCGTAGAGGTGGGGGCACAGATACGCAGTATTTT.

The CDR3 nucleotides read TGTGCCAGCTCACCACGACTAGCGGGAGGGTCAGGCGTGTCCAATGAGCAGTTCTTC. It is translated as CASSPRLAGGSGVSNEQFF. This chain joins TRBV18 and TRBJ2-1; 14 nucleotides agree with TRBD2. CDR3 size: 19 residues. With 1 base clipped from V and 6 bases from J, the junction kept 11 bases outside the gene matches. Looked up from germline, CDR1 is KGHSH and CDR2 is LQKENI.

The gene calls are TRBV5-1 and TRBJ1-5; TRBD1 matches 8 bases. The CDR3 contains 17 residues. Trimming took 0 bases from V and 2 from J; bases not matched to a gene: 7. Germline V gene lookup returns CDR1 SGHRS and CDR2 YFSETQ. CDR3 DNA sequence: TGCGCCAGCAGCTTGGGGACAGGGCTGAGGGGCAATCAGCCCCAGCATTTT. Its translation is CASSLGTGLRGNQPQHF.

This clonotype was recorded at least ten times. The chain employs TRBV29-1 and TRBJ1-1; no clear D. The germline CDR1 and CDR2 sequences are SQVTM and ANQGSEA. Trimming left V 5 bases short and J 1 base short, with 11 bases between. There are 13 residues in the CDR3. CDR3 in DNA: TGCAGCGTTCATATGACGGCGAACACTGAAGCTTTCTTT. This translates into CSVHMTANTEAFF.

In this sample, this clonotype turned up a few times. The V call is TRBV18, the J call TRBJ1-5; D call uncertain. Germline CDR1 is KGHSH and CDR2 is LQKENI. This CDR3 comprises 13 residues. Trimming pared 3 bases from V and 5 bases from J, leaving 8 bases between. CDR3 nucleotides: TGTGCCAGCTCACCGGCCGGGGATCAGCCCCAGCATTTT. Its protein product is CASSPAGDQPQHF.

The chain has TRBV10-3 and TRBJ2-7, with 11 bases lining up with TRBD2. The junction had 6 bases not matched to a gene; V was cut back by 7 bases and J by 4 bases. Germline CDR1 and CDR2: ENHRY and SYGVKD. This CDR3 region has 14 residues. In nucleotides, the CDR3 is TGTGCCATCAAGCTAGCGGGAGGTCCTTACGAGCAGTACTTC. It translates to CAIKLAGGPYEQYF.

This clonotype was seen more than once but under ten times. The CDR3 protein is CSALVRSYTF. CDR3 nucleotides: TGCAGTGCCCTCGTAAGGAGCTACACCTTC. This chain links TRBV20-1 with TRBJ1-2; D is undetermined. The V end was cut by 6 bases, the J end by 9 bases, with 11 bases between. The CDR3 spans 10 residues. Germline V gene lookup returns CDR1 DFQATT and CDR2 SNEGSKA (reference sequence).

The chain has TRBV20-1 and TRBJ2-3, with 8 positions matching TRBD2. Germline V gene lookup returns CDR1 DFQATT and CDR2 SNEGSKA (reference sequence). After removal of 4 bases from V and 2 bases from J, the junction contained 23 bases not matched to a gene. The CDR3 is 20 residues long. The CDR3 region has the DNA TGCAGTGCTACCCCGGGGGGGGCCACCCAGCGGGCGTGGACCACAGATACGCAGTATTTT. This codes for CSATPGGATQRAWTTDTQYF.

This clonotype was observed many times. The J gene is TRBJ1-1, the V gene TRBV12-3 or TRBV12-4; D gene ambiguous. V was cut by 6 bases and J by 11 bases, with 16 bases left in between. The CDR3 has 12 amino acids. The CDR3 DNA sequence: TGTGCCAGCAGCCCTGACCCTCCGGGGGCTTTCTTT. It codes for CASSPDPPGAFF.

The genes are TRBV20-1 and TRBJ2-5; 11 bases are shared with TRBD2. The V segment lost 0 bases and the J segment 4 bases; nucleotides outside the gene matches: 7. The V gene's germline CDR1 is DFQATT and CDR2 SNEGSKA (reference sequence). This CDR3 comprises 16 residues. The CDR3 DNA is TGCAGTGCTAGAGATCCGCTAGCGGGAGGCCCAGAGACCCAGTACTTC. It codes for CSARDPLAGGPETQYF.

The gene calls are TRBV20-1 and TRBJ2-7, with TRBD2 identical over 11 bases. V was pared by 5 bases and J by 3 bases, with 9 bases of the junction left unmatched. CDR3 length equals 15 residues. CDR1 and CDR2 (germline): DFQATT, SNEGSKA (reference sequence). This CDR3 reads CSARQLTSGNYEQYF. CDR3 nucleotide sequence: TGCAGTGCTCGACAATTGACTAGCGGGAACTACGAGCAGTACTTC.

The chain recombines TRBV19 with TRBJ1-1, with 9 bases aligning to TRBD1. V shed 5 bases and J 2 bases; nucleotides not matched to a gene: 3. The length of the CDR3 is 14 residues. Germline V gives CDR1 LNHDA, CDR2 SQIVND (reference sequence). The CDR3 nucleotides are TGTGCCAGTAGTGTACAGGGGGCAAACACTGAAGCTTTCTTT. Translation: CASSVQGANTEAFF.

The chain employs TRBV30 and TRBJ1-2; no clear D gene. Germline loops: CDR1 GTSNPN, CDR2 SVGIG (reference sequence). V lost 5 bases and J 3 bases, leaving 13 bases between the germline ends. CDR3 length: 13 residues. The DNA of the CDR3 is TGTGCCTGGGGCGGCCGGTTCCACTATGGCTACACCTTC. Amino acid sequence: CAWGGRFHYGYTF. The full variable domain, rest sourced from reference TRBV30 and TRBJ1-2, is SQTIHQWPATLVQPVGSPLSLECTVEGTSNPNLYWYRQAAGRGLQLLFYSVGIGQISSEVPQNLSASRPQDRQFILSSKKLLLSDSGFYLCAWGGRFHYGYTFGSGTRLTVV.